The rows below give T cell receptor beta chains drawn from one sample of a study of CD8 T cells in ankylosing spondylitis. One entry per CDR3 protein results from TCRdb running MiXCR on the 5' RACE reads. The sample lists hundreds of thousands of distinct CDR3 sequences; around 11% were seen once. Sequences were obtained from blood, either unsorted or a sorted T cell fraction (not recorded which). All receptors derive from a male donor with ankylosing spondylitis. The CDR3 runs from the conserved cysteine through the conserved F or W. Each record gives: D gene, J gene, clone size, V gene, CDR3 protein, CDR3 DNA. The D gene is left open where the match is weak. Not every row has a clone size; where given, it reads once, few, many or a size class.

TRBD1 | TRBJ2-7 | few | TRBV7-2 | CASSLGTGIFYEQYF | TGTGCCAGCAGCCTAGGGACAGGCATCTTCTACGAGCAGTACTTC
- | TRBJ1-1 | few | TRBV5-1 | CASSALGGLGHMNTEAFF | TGCGCCAGCAGCGCGCTGGGGGGACTCGGACACATGAACACTGAAGCTTTCTTT
- | TRBJ2-3 | few | TRBV29-1 | CSVPRDLDTQYF | TGCAGCGTTCCCCGAGATTTAGATACGCAGTATTTT
- | TRBJ2-1 | many | TRBV5-1 | CASSLDGGPFF | TGCGCCAGCAGCTTGGACGGGGGCCCCTTCTTC
- | TRBJ1-6 | many | TRBV6-5 | CASSPGVLLHF | TGTGCCAGCAGTCCGGGGGTCCTGCTCCACTTT
TRBD1 | TRBJ2-7 | many | TRBV12-3/TRBV12-4 | CASSPDRGSYEQYF | TGTGCCAGCAGTCCCGACAGGGGCTCCTACGAGCAGTACTTC
- | TRBJ1-1 | - | TRBV29-1 | CSVHSVIGGMEAFF | TGCAGCGTCCACAGCGTAATAGGGGGTATGGAGGCTTTCTTT
- | TRBJ2-3 | - | TRBV20-1 | CSASDDPSTDTQYF | TGCAGTGCTAGTGACGATCCTAGCACAGATACGCAGTATTTT
- | TRBJ1-1 | few | TRBV20-1 | CSARDPGRGLRNTEAFF | TGCAGTGCTAGAGATCCCGGCAGAGGTCTAAGGAACACTGAAGCTTTCTTT
- | TRBJ2-1 | few | TRBV6-2/TRBV6-3 | CAIADSYNEQFF | TGTGCCATCGCGGATTCTTACAATGAGCAGTTCTTC
TRBD2 | TRBJ2-7 | - | TRBV6-5 | CASSYFGEGRDQYF | TGTGCCAGCAGTTACTTCGGGGAGGGTCGGGACCAGTACTTC
- | TRBJ2-7 | few | TRBV3-1 | CASKDSQGWYEQYF | TGTGCCAGCAAGGACTCACAGGGTTGGTACGAGCAGTACTTC
- | TRBJ2-1 | - | TRBV29-1 | CSVESPTDSYNEQFF | TGCAGCGTTGAATCCCCGACAGACTCCTACAATGAGCAGTTCTTC
TRBD2 | TRBJ2-3 | - | TRBV6-5 | CASSFSTSGGSQYF | TGTGCCAGCAGTTTCTCGACTAGCGGGGGTTCGCAGTATTTT
- | TRBJ2-2 | many | TRBV5-6 | CASSSKLDSNLHPNTGELFF | TGTGCCAGCAGCTCGAAACTGGACAGCAATCTACACCCGAACACCGGGGAGCTGTTTTTT
- | TRBJ2-5 | many | TRBV5-1 | CASSRSAEEETQYF | TGCGCCAGCAGCCGTTCCGCTGAAGAAGAGACCCAGTACTTC
TRBD1 | TRBJ2-7 | - | TRBV28 | CASSLHRQGSNEQYF | TGTGCCAGCAGTCTCCACCGACAGGGATCCAACGAGCAGTACTTC
- | TRBJ2-7 | few | TRBV20-1 | CSARAGHSGPEQYF | TGCAGTGCTAGAGCGGGGCACTCCGGCCCCGAGCAGTACTTC
TRBD1 | TRBJ2-5 | - | TRBV20-1 | CSARRTGNKETQYF | TGCAGTGCTAGGAGGACAGGGAATAAGGAGACCCAGTACTTC
TRBD2 | TRBJ2-3 | many | TRBV28 | CASSRGLDDTDTQYF | TGTGCCAGCAGTCGGGGACTAGATGACACAGATACGCAGTATTTT
TRBD2 | TRBJ2-5 | few | TRBV20-1 | CSARGEGQRETQYF | TGCAGTGCTAGAGGGGAGGGCCAACGGGAGACCCAGTACTTC
- | TRBJ1-6 | - | TRBV20-1 | CSTDFPRWGSGSPLHF | TGCAGTACCGACTTCCCAAGGTGGGGGTCGGGTTCACCCCTCCACTTT
- | TRBJ2-3 | many | TRBV5-1 | CASSSGRTDTQYF | TGCGCCAGCAGCTCGGGCCGGACCGATACGCAGTATTTT
TRBD2 | TRBJ2-3 | few | TRBV6-1 | CASRTSGGSTDTQYF | TGTGCCAGCAGAACTAGCGGGGGCTCCACAGATACGCAGTATTTT
- | TRBJ1-2 | many | TRBV20-1 | CSAMDRGANYGYTF | TGCAGTGCCATGGACCGGGGGGCGAACTATGGCTACACCTTC
TRBD2 | TRBJ2-2 | many | TRBV20-1 | CSAYTSGITGELFF | TGCAGTGCTTACACTAGCGGGATCACCGGGGAGCTGTTTTTT
TRBD1 | TRBJ1-1 | once | TRBV5-4 | CASRAGGQRAEAFF | TGTGCCAGCAGGGCGGGGGGACAGAGGGCTGAAGCTTTCTTT
- | TRBJ2-3 | few | TRBV24-1 | CATSDPTPRDTQYF | TGTGCCACCAGTGATCCGACCCCGCGGGATACGCAGTATTTT
TRBD2 | TRBJ2-5 | - | TRBV6-1 | CASSTVAGETQYF | TGTGCCAGCAGTACCGTAGCGGGGGAGACCCAGTACTTC
TRBD1 | TRBJ1-5 | - | TRBV11-2 | CASSPNRGRGGQPQHF | TGTGCCAGCAGCCCCAACAGGGGGCGAGGTGGTCAGCCCCAGCATTTT
- | TRBJ2-7 | few | TRBV6-6 | CASRVQEYEQYF | TGTGCCAGCAGGGTTCAGGAGTACGAGCAGTACTTC
- | TRBJ1-1 | - | TRBV12-3/TRBV12-4 | CASKHGRSYTEAFF | TGTGCCAGCAAGCACGGGAGGAGTTACACTGAAGCTTTCTTT
- | TRBJ1-1 | many | TRBV7-2 | CASSKRRGTEAFF | TGTGCCAGCAGCAAGCGTCGGGGCACTGAAGCTTTCTTT